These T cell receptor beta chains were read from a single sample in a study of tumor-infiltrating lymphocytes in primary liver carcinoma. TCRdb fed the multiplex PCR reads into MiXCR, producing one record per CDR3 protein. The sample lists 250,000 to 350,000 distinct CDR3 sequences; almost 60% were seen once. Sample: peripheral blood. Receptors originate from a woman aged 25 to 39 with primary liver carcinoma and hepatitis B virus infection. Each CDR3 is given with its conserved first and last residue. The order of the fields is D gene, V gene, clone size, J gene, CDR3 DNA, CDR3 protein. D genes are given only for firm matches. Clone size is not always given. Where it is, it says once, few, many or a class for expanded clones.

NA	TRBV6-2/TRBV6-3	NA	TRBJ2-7	TGTGCCAGCAGATCGGGATCTAACCCCTACGAGCAGTACTTC	CASRSGSNPYEQYF
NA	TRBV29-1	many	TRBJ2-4	TGCAGCGTCGGGGAGAACATTCAGTACTTC	CSVGENIQYF
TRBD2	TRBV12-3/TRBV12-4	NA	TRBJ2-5	TGTGCCAGCACCCGGGGACTAGCGGGCCAGACCGGGACCCAGTACTTC	CASTRGLAGQTGTQYF
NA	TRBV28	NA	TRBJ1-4	TGTGCCAGCAGTTTCGGAGCTTCTGCAACTAATGAAAAACTGTTTTTT	CASSFGASATNEKLFF
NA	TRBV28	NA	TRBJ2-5	TGTGCCAGCAGTTTCGTGGGGGGTCAGAAGACCCAGTACTTC	CASSFVGGQKTQYF
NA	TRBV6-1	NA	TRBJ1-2	TGTGCCAGCACGGAAGGAGGGACCTACTATGGCTACACCTTC	CASTEGGTYYGYTF
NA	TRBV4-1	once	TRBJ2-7	TGCGCCAGCAACCAAGTTCTAGCAGGGGCCTCCTACGAGCAGTACTTC	CASNQVLAGASYEQYF
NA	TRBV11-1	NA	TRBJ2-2	TGTGCCAGCGCGGTCACCATTAGCACCGGGGAGCTGTTTTTT	CASAVTISTGELFF
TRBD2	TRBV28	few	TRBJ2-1	TGTGCCAGCAGCCTACAGGGGCAGGCTAGCGGGAGATCAAATGAGCAGTTCTTC	CASSLQGQASGRSNEQFF
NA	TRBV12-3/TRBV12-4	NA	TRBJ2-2	TGTGCCAGCAGTTTTGTTAGCGCGAACACCGGGGAGCTGCTTTTT	CASSFVSANTGELLF
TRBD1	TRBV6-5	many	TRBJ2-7	TGTGCCAGCAGTTCCCCCTTTACGGGGACAGGAACCTCCTACGAGCAGTACTTC	CASSSPFTGTGTSYEQYF
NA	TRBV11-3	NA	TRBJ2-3	TGTGCCAACAGCTCTGGTGAGAGTAGCACAGATACGCAGTATTTT	CANSSGESSTDTQYF
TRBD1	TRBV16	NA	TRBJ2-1	TGTGCCAGCAGCCCGACAGGGGGCTACAATGAGCAGTTCTTC	CASSPTGGYNEQFF
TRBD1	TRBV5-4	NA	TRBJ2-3	TGTGCCAGCAGCCCAGGGACAGGGGGCAGGGAAACGCAGTATTTT	CASSPGTGGRETQYF
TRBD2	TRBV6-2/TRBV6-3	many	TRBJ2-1	TGTGCCAGCAGCAAAACTAGCGGCTACAATGAGCAGTTCTTC	CASSKTSGYNEQFF